Listed below are T cell receptor beta chains from one sample, sequenced in a study of blood T cell repertoires in COVID-19. The protocol was immunoSEQ multiplex PCR, while the TCRdb copy is restricted to in-frame clones and leaves out a portion. Of about 170,000 clones listed, around four fifths are singletons. The sequenced sample consisted of peripheral blood. The origin of the receptors is a woman aged 80 or over with acute or convalescent COVID-19. Each CDR3 is given without its conserved first and last residue.

>TRBJ2-5|TRBV30
AWSPARSQETQY
>TRBJ2-1|TRBV9
ASSVAGGVPHSSYNEQF
>TRBJ1-2|TRBV5-1
ASSFRGANYGYT
>TRBJ2-3|TRBV25-1
ASSDDRIPTDTQY
>TRBJ1-5|TRBV19
ASSINRDNSNQPQH
>TRBJ2-5|TRBV5-1
ASSLALQETQY
>TRBJ2-3|TRBV19
ASSGPGQGAGDTQY
>TRBJ2-7|TRBV5-6
ASSSAGYEQY
>TRBJ2-7|TRBV5-1
ASSLPSDSYEQY
>TRBJ1-4|TRBV18
ASSDEDREHNEKLF
>TRBJ2-5|TRBV9
ASSVEVAGSETQY
>TRBJ2-1|TRBV5-1
ASSQGGNNEQF
>TRBJ1-1|TRBV13
ASSPRGALNTEAF
>TRBJ2-3|TRBV4-1
ASSQDVVPTGGPTDTQY
>TRBJ2-3|TRBV20-1
SARRGDTQY
>TRBJ1-2|TRBV5-1
ASSTRERGGYT
>TRBJ2-1|TRBV2
ASSGFVRNLYNEQF
>TRBJ2-3|TRBV7-8
ASSLARGTDTQY
>TRBJ2-5|TRBV2
ASSEISGRETQY
>TRBJ2-4|TRBV7-2
ASSLGLAGGVQNIQY
>TRBJ2-7|TRBV11-3
ASSLDDPGEGIGEQY
>TRBJ2-3|TRBV30
AWGNGRAGDTQY
>TRBJ2-2|TRBV6-5
ASAEGLSGELF
>TRBJ2-5|TRBV7-8
ASSLGTGGGETQY
>TRBJ1-4|TRBV25-1
ASRPVRVGEKLF
>TRBJ2-3|TRBV4-1
ASSQGGGGEIENTQY
>TRBJ1-4|TRBV29-1
SPFGGGRGPTNEKLF
>TRBJ2-7|TRBV28
ASTSEGSQY
>TRBJ2-7|TRBV19
ASRPFRQGVSYEQY
>TRBJ2-7|TRBV7-2
ASSLVVMESSPHEQY
>TRBJ2-3|TRBV7-8
ASSLVHSGSADTQY
>TRBJ2-7|TRBV6-5
ASSRSGSGYEQY